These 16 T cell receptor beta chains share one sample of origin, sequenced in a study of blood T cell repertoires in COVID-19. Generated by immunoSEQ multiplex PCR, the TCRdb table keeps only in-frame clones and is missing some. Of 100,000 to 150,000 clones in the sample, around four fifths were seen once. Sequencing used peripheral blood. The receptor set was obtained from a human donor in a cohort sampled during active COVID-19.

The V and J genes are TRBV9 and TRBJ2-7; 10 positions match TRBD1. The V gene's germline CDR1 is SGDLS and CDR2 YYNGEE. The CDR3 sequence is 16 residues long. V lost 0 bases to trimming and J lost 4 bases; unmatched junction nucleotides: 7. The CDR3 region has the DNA TGTGCCAGCAGCGTAGAGGGGGGGACAGGGGAGTACGAGCAGTACTTC. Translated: CASSVEGGTGEYEQYF. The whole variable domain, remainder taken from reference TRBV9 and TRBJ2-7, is DSGVTQTPKHLITATGQRVTLRCSPRSGDLSVYWYQQSLDQGLQFLIQYYNGEERAKGNILERFSAQQFPDLHSELNLSSLELGDSALYFCASSVEGGTGEYEQYFGPGTRLTVT.

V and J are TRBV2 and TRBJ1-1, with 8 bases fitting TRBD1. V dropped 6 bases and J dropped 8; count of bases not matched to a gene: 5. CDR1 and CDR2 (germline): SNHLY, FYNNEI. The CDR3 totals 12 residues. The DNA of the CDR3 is TGTGCCAGCAGGACAGGGGTAGGAGAAGCTTTCTTT. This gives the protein CASRTGVGEAFF.

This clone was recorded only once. The CDR3 protein is CATSDQGHPYEQYF. In DNA form, the CDR3 reads TGTGCCACCAGTGATCAGGGACACCCCTACGAGCAGTACTTC. This sequence joins TRBV24-1 and TRBJ2-7; possibly TRBD1 for D (6 bases). Germline loops: CDR1 KGHDR, CDR2 SFDVKD. The V and J ends lost 3 bases and 2 bases respectively, with 10 bases between them. The CDR3 is 14 amino acids.

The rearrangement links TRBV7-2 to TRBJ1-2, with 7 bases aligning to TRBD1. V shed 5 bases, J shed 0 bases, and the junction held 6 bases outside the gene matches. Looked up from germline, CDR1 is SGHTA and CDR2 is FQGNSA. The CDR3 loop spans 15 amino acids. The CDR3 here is CASSGRTGTNYGYTF. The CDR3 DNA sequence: TGTGCCAGCAGCGGCCGGACAGGAACTAACTATGGCTACACCTTC.

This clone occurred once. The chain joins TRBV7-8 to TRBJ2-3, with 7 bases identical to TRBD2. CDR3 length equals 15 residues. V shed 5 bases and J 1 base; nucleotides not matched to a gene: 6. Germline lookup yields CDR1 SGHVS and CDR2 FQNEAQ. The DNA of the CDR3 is TGTGCCAGCAGCCCACGGGAGGTCGGCACAGATACGCAGTATTTT. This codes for CASSPREVGTDTQYF.

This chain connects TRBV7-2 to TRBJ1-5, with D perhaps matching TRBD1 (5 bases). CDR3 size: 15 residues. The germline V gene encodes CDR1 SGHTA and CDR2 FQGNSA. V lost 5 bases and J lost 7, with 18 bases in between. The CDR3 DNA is TGTGCCAGCAGCGAAGACGGCAGGGTAAACCAGCCCCAGCATTTT. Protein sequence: CASSEDGRVNQPQHF.

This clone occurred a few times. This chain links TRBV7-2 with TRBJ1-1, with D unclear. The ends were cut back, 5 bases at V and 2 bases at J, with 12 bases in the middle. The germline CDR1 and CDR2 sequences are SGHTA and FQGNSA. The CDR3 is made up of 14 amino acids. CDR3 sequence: CASSPMRHNTEAFF. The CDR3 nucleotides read TGTGCCAGCAGCCCAATGAGACACAACACTGAAGCTTTCTTT.

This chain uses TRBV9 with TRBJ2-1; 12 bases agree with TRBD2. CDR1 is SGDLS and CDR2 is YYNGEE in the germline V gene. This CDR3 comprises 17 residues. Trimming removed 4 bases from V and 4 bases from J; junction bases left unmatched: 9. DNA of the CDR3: TGTGCCAGCAGCCCTCGACGGACTAGCGGGATATACAATGAGCAGTTCTTC. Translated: CASSPRRTSGIYNEQFF. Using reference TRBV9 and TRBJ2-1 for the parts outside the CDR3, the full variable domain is DSGVTQTPKHLITATGQRVTLRCSPRSGDLSVYWYQQSLDQGLQFLIQYYNGEERAKGNILERFSAQQFPDLHSELNLSSLELGDSALYFCASSPRRTSGIYNEQFFGPGTRLTVL.

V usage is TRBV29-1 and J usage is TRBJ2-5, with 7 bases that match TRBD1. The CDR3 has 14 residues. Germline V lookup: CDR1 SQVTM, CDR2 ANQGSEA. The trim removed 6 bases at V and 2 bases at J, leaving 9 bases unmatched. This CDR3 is CSVGDRDRQETQYF. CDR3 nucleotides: TGCAGCGTGGGGGACCGGGACAGACAAGAGACCCAGTACTTC.

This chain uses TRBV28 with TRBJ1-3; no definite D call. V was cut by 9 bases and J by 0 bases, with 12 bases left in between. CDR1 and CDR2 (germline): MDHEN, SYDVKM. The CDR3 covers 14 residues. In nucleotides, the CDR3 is TGTGCCAGTCAACGATCTAACTCTGGAAACACCATATATTTT. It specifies CASQRSNSGNTIYF.

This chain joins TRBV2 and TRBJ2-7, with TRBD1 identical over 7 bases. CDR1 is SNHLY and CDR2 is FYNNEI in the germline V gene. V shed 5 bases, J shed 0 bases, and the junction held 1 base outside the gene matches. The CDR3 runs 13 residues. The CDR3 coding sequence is TGTGCCAGCAGTTGGGACAGCTCCTACGAGCAGTACTTC. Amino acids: CASSWDSSYEQYF. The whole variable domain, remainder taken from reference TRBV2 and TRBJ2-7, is EPEVTQTPSHQVTQMGQEVILRCVPISNHLYFYWYRQILGQKVEFLVSFYNNEISEKSEIFDDQFSVERPDGSNFTLKIRSTKLEDSAMYFCASSWDSSYEQYFGPGTRLTVT.

The CDR3: CASSSPLVAGAGSNYGYTF. CDR3 nucleotide sequence: TGTGCCAGCAGTTCGCCATTGGTCGCGGGGGCAGGGTCTAACTATGGCTACACCTTC. This chain uses TRBV28 with TRBJ1-2; D might be TRBD1 (6 bases). This CDR3 spans 19 amino acids. V lost 4 bases to trimming and J lost 0 bases, with 24 bases between them. Germline CDR1 reads MDHEN; CDR2 reads SYDVKM.

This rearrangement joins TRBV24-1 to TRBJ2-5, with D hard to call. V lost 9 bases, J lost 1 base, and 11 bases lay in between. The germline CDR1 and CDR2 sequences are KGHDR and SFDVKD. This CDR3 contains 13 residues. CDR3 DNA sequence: TGTGCCACCGGTAGAAGCCCCCAAGAGACCCAGTACTTC. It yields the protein CATGRSPQETQYF.

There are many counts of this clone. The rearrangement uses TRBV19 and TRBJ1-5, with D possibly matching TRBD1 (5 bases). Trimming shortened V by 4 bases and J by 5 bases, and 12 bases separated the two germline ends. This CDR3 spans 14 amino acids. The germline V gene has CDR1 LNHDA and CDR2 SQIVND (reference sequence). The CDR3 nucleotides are TGTGCCAGTAGTAGAATCAGGGTTGATCAGCCCCAGCATTTT. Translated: CASSRIRVDQPQHF. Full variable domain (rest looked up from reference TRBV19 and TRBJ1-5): DGGITQSPKYLFRKEGQNVTLSCEQNLNHDAMYWYRQDPGQGLRLIYYSQIVNDFQKGDIAEGYSVSREKKESFPLTVTSAQKNPTAFYLCASSRIRVDQPQHFGDGTRLSIL.

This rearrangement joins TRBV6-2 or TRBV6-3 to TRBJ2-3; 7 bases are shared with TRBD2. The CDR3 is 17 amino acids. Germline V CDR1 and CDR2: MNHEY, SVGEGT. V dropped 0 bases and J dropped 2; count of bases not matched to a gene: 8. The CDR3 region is CASSYSGRERVTDTQYF. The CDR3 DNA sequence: TGTGCCAGCAGTTACTCGGGGCGGGAGCGCGTCACAGATACGCAGTATTTT.

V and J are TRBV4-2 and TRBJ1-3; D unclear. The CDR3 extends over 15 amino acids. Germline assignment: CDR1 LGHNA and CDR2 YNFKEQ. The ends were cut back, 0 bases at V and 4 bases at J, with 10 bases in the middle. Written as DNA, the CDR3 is TGTGCCAGCAGCCAAGACCCCTTACAGGGAAACACCATATATTTT. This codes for CASSQDPLQGNTIYF.